The T cell receptor (beta chain) under discussion was sequenced for a study of blood T cell repertoires in COVID-19. Study-wide context: From the United States, Italy and Spain came samples of acute and convalescent COVID-19.

CDR3 length: 11 residues. In germline, CDR1 is MGHRA, CDR2 YSYEKL. V lost 8 bases and J 9 bases, leaving 14 bases between the germline ends. TCRdb keeps only in-frame clones here, not all; method: immunoSEQ multiplex PCR. The sample contains about 43,000 clones, 87% of which appear only once. This clone was found a few times. The sequence was collected from a woman older than 75 with active COVID-19. This chain uses TRBV4-1 with TRBJ2-7, with D unresolved. The sequencing sample was made of peripheral blood. The CDR3 nucleotides read TGCGCCAGCCTATCGCGAAAGCGGCAGTACTTC. Its protein is CASLSRKRQYF.